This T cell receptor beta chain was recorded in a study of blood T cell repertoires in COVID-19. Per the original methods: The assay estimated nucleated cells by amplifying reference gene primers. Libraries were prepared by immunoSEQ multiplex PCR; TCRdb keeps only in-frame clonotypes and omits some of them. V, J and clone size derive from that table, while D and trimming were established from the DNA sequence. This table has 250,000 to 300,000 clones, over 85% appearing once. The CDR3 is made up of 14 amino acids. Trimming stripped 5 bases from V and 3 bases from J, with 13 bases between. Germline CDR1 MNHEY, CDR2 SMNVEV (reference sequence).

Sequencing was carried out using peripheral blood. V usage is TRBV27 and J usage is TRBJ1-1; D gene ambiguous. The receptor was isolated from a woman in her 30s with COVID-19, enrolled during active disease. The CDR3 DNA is TGTGCCAGCAGTAGGGAGGGCAAGTACACTGAAGCTTTCTTT. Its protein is CASSREGKYTEAFF.